This record looks at one T cell receptor (beta chain) sequence and its context. This sample was taken from a study of PD-L1 blockade in urothelial cancer. Study summary: Between 0 and 3 chemotherapy regimens preceded treatment for each patient.

Time point indicated: peripheral blood 6 weeks after treatment start. Libraries were prepared by immunoSEQ multiplex PCR; TCRdb keeps only in-frame clonotypes and omits some of them. The table shows around 49,000 clones, with 88% occurring only once. The origin of this receptor is a man in his sixties with urothelial cancer. This specimen consisted of PBMCs, obtained around atezolizumab (anti-PD-L1) treatment.

CDR3 sequence reads: CASSIGVKDGKLFF. CDR3 in DNA: TGTGCCAGTAGTATCGGGGTTAAGGATGGAAAACTGTTTTTT. This rearrangement joins TRBV19 to TRBJ1-4; no definite D call. There are 14 residues in the CDR3. Germline V lookup: CDR1 LNHDA, CDR2 SQIVND (reference sequence). Trimming shortened V by 3 bases and J by 10 bases, and 15 bases separated the two germline ends.